This TCR beta chain was sequenced in a study of blood T cell repertoires in COVID-19 (dated by TCRdb to the early 2020s). A note on the overall study: Samples covering the acute and convalescent phases of COVID-19 were provided by collaborators in the United States, Italy and Spain. The prospective study material was composed of cDNA or gDNA derived from T cells, B-cell-depleted T cells, or PBMCs. Subjects who had been exposed to COVID-19, were actively infected with it, or had recovered from it provided the deeply sampled blood TCRbeta repertoires that made up the dataset. The repertoires were released in a freely available public database intended as a resource for research on the immune response to SARS-CoV-2. Samples were obtained from the ongoing ImmuneRACE study (first 160 participants) and from approximately 1,200 subjects provided by 6 global collaborators. Nearly every sample came with metadata listing a de-identified subject ID, COVID-19 status, age in years and sex. Where available, HLA class I and class II types were taken from metadata supplied by the sample provider and were not determined by assay-based typing. Here is what the overall study found, with its caveats: The amount of clinical and demographic metadata varied by source and participant and was provided uncurated.

Whole blood was collected in K2EDTA tubes by collaborating institutions according to the institutions' own protocols. For TCRbeta analysis, collaborators shipped samples as frozen whole blood, isolated PBMCs, or DNA extracted from either of those sample types. Including cysteine and phenylalanine, the CDR3 has 15 amino acids. Only CDR3 DNA is held: 45 bases, read in frame from base 1. Based on the germline V gene, the CDR1 and CDR2 sequences are SNHLY and FYNNEI. V loses 6 bases at its end and J loses 11 bases; junction bases beyond the gene matches: 13. The immunoSEQ Assay, a bias-controlled multiplex PCR, was used to amplify TCRbeta CDR3 regions from genomic DNA. For the original study's pipeline: The number of nucleated cells in each sample was estimated by amplification of reference gene primers within the assay. To quantify the absolute abundance of each unique TCRbeta CDR3 rearrangement, sequence reads were collapsed and filtered. For each sample, productive Simpson clonality was calculated as the square root of Simpson's diversity index across productive rearrangements. TCRdb limited this immuneACCESS table to in-frame rearrangements with V and J called. A share of clones is missing; checked studies link under half to unresolved V genes, and the rest is unexplained. V and J calls and clone size are given by that table; D and trimming were obtained from the DNA. In this sample the table shows roughly 120,000 clones, about four fifths of which occur a single time. Together, the top ten hold about 12% of the sample.

Points on this clone: Its antigen is not yet known. No much larger clonotype is one base removed from it; base qualities were not supplied.

This TCR derives from a human donor in a cohort sampled during active COVID-19. Sequenced input: peripheral blood. The sequence is built from TRBV2 and TRBJ2-4; TRBD1 aligns with 10 central bases. CDR3 loop: CASRPDRGLSKVQYF. The bases are TGTGCCAGCAGACCAGACAGGGGGCTCTCCAAAGTTCAGTACTTC.